These T cell receptor beta chains were read from a single sample in a study of blood T cell repertoires in COVID-19. Only in-frame clones appear in the TCRdb table, and some are missing; sequencing was by immunoSEQ multiplex PCR. The sample shows a few hundred thousand clones, about 84% of them seen only once. Sequenced material: peripheral blood. The receptors stem from a human donor in a cohort sampled during active COVID-19. The CDR3 runs from the conserved cysteine through the conserved F or W. Fields, in order: J gene, V gene, D gene, CDR3 length, clone size, CDR3 protein, CDR3 DNA. The D gene is left open where the match is weak. Some rows mark clone size as missing; the rest say once, few, many or name a class of expanded clone.

J gene: TRBJ2-7
V gene: TRBV6-2/TRBV6-3
D gene: TRBD2
CDR3 length: 14
clone size: -
CDR3 protein: CASSWTGGNYEQYF
CDR3 DNA: TGTGCCAGCAGTTGGACGGGAGGGAACTACGAGCAGTACTTC

J gene: TRBJ2-2
V gene: TRBV10-3
D gene: TRBD2
CDR3 length: 16
clone size: -
CDR3 protein: CAITGFPSGDTGELFF
CDR3 DNA: TGTGCCATCACCGGGTTTCCTAGCGGCGACACCGGGGAGCTGTTTTTT

J gene: TRBJ1-1
V gene: TRBV2
D gene: -
CDR3 length: 14
clone size: -
CDR3 protein: CAILKAGMNTEAFF
CDR3 DNA: TGTGCCATCCTCAAGGCAGGGATGAACACTGAAGCTTTCTTT

J gene: TRBJ1-2
V gene: TRBV28
D gene: -
CDR3 length: 13
clone size: -
CDR3 protein: CASRRSQGYGYTF
CDR3 DNA: TGTGCCAGCAGGCGTTCCCAGGGCTATGGCTACACCTTC

J gene: TRBJ2-1
V gene: TRBV5-3
D gene: TRBD2
CDR3 length: 18
clone size: -
CDR3 protein: CARSPPWWQREGVDEQFF
CDR3 DNA: TGTGCCAGAAGCCCCCCTTGGTGGCAGCGGGAGGGTGTTGATGAGCAGTTCTTC

J gene: TRBJ1-4
V gene: TRBV5-8
D gene: -
CDR3 length: 10
clone size: -
CDR3 protein: CASGLRGLFF
CDR3 DNA: TGTGCCAGCGGTCTAAGGGGACTGTTTTTT

J gene: TRBJ2-7
V gene: TRBV14
D gene: TRBD2
CDR3 length: 14
clone size: -
CDR3 protein: CASSQGGLAGEQYF
CDR3 DNA: TGTGCCAGCAGCCAAGGGGGACTAGCGGGCGAGCAGTACTTC

J gene: TRBJ1-5
V gene: TRBV30
D gene: -
CDR3 length: 17
clone size: -
CDR3 protein: CAWSVHLRRGSDQPQHF
CDR3 DNA: TGTGCCTGGAGTGTACATTTGAGGAGGGGTTCTGATCAGCCCCAGCATTTT

J gene: TRBJ2-6
V gene: TRBV7-2
D gene: TRBD2
CDR3 length: 17
clone size: -
CDR3 protein: CASSFGGGASGANVLTF
CDR3 DNA: TGTGCCAGCAGCTTTGGCGGGGGGGCCTCTGGGGCCAACGTCCTGACTTTC

J gene: TRBJ2-1
V gene: TRBV11-3
D gene: TRBD1
CDR3 length: 13
clone size: few
CDR3 protein: CASSRGQFNEQFF
CDR3 DNA: TGTGCCAGCAGCAGGGGACAGTTCAATGAGCAGTTCTTC

J gene: TRBJ2-5
V gene: TRBV7-9
D gene: TRBD2
CDR3 length: 16
clone size: few
CDR3 protein: CASSPSGGGGSETQYF
CDR3 DNA: TGTGCCAGCAGCCCCTCCGGTGGGGGGGGATCAGAGACCCAGTACTTC

J gene: TRBJ2-5
V gene: TRBV3-1/TRBV3-2
D gene: -
CDR3 length: 14
clone size: -
CDR3 protein: CASSHRDRRETQYF
CDR3 DNA: TGTGCCAGCAGCCATCGGGATCGGCGAGAGACCCAGTACTTC

J gene: TRBJ1-2
V gene: TRBV28
D gene: -
CDR3 length: 13
clone size: -
CDR3 protein: CASVGGGYWLHTF
CDR3 DNA: TGTGCCAGCGTGGGTGGAGGGTACTGGCTACACACCTTC

J gene: TRBJ2-5
V gene: TRBV11-2
D gene: TRBD1
CDR3 length: 14
clone size: -
CDR3 protein: CASSPSTGPETQYF
CDR3 DNA: TGTGCCAGCAGCCCCTCGACAGGGCCAGAGACCCAGTACTTC

J gene: TRBJ1-5
V gene: TRBV30
D gene: TRBD1
CDR3 length: 16
clone size: -
CDR3 protein: CAWSVFGQGGNQPQHF
CDR3 DNA: TGTGCCTGGAGCGTTTTTGGGCAGGGGGGCAATCAGCCCCAGCATTTT

J gene: TRBJ2-7
V gene: TRBV4-2
D gene: TRBD1
CDR3 length: 15
clone size: -
CDR3 protein: CASSPQGTGAGEQYF
CDR3 DNA: TGTGCCAGCAGCCCGCAGGGGACAGGGGCAGGGGAGCAGTACTTC

J gene: TRBJ1-4
V gene: TRBV2
D gene: -
CDR3 length: 14
clone size: -
CDR3 protein: CASRGARFNEKLFF
CDR3 DNA: TGTGCCAGCAGGGGCGCCCGATTTAATGAAAAACTGTTTTTT

J gene: TRBJ2-2
V gene: TRBV2
D gene: TRBD1
CDR3 length: 14
clone size: -
CDR3 protein: CASSGQVGTGELFF
CDR3 DNA: TGTGCCAGCAGCGGACAGGTTGGCACCGGGGAGCTGTTTTTT

J gene: TRBJ1-6
V gene: TRBV18
D gene: TRBD1
CDR3 length: 14
clone size: once
CDR3 protein: CASSQDRAGSPLHF
CDR3 DNA: TGTGCCAGCTCACAGGACAGGGCCGGGTCACCCCTCCACTTT

J gene: TRBJ2-7
V gene: TRBV12-3/TRBV12-4
D gene: TRBD2
CDR3 length: 13
clone size: -
CDR3 protein: CASSLEAGDEQYF
CDR3 DNA: TGTGCCAGCAGTTTAGAAGCGGGAGACGAGCAGTACTTC

J gene: TRBJ1-6
V gene: TRBV5-4
D gene: -
CDR3 length: 15
clone size: -
CDR3 protein: CASSFGVGSNSPLHF
CDR3 DNA: TGTGCCAGCAGCTTCGGGGTGGGCTCCAATTCACCCCTCCACTTT

J gene: TRBJ1-6
V gene: TRBV28
D gene: TRBD1
CDR3 length: 14
clone size: -
CDR3 protein: CASSFTGGHSPLHF
CDR3 DNA: TGTGCCAGCAGCTTCACAGGGGGCCATTCACCCCTCCACTTT

J gene: TRBJ2-7
V gene: TRBV15
D gene: -
CDR3 length: 14
clone size: once
CDR3 protein: CATSRDRTAYEQYF
CDR3 DNA: TGTGCCACCAGCAGAGATAGGACAGCCTACGAGCAGTACTTC

J gene: TRBJ2-1
V gene: TRBV5-4
D gene: TRBD1
CDR3 length: 16
clone size: -
CDR3 protein: CASSLDGTGANNEQFF
CDR3 DNA: TGTGCCAGCAGCTTGGACGGGACAGGGGCCAACAATGAGCAGTTCTTC

J gene: TRBJ2-1
V gene: TRBV27
D gene: -
CDR3 length: 13
clone size: -
CDR3 protein: CASSFQAYNEQFF
CDR3 DNA: TGTGCCAGCAGTTTCCAGGCCTACAATGAGCAGTTCTTC

J gene: TRBJ2-4
V gene: TRBV3-1/TRBV3-2
D gene: TRBD2
CDR3 length: 15
clone size: -
CDR3 protein: CASSLTGTREGIQYF
CDR3 DNA: TGTGCCAGCAGCCTGACCGGGACCAGGGAGGGCATTCAGTACTTC

J gene: TRBJ1-5
V gene: TRBV14
D gene: -
CDR3 length: 13
clone size: few
CDR3 protein: CASSRSLNQPQHF
CDR3 DNA: TGTGCCAGCAGCCGGAGTCTCAATCAGCCCCAGCATTTT

J gene: TRBJ2-6
V gene: TRBV5-6
D gene: TRBD1
CDR3 length: 17
clone size: -
CDR3 protein: CASSLVGQGGGANVLTF
CDR3 DNA: TGTGCCAGCAGCTTGGTGGGACAGGGGGGTGGGGCCAACGTCCTGACTTTC

J gene: TRBJ2-3
V gene: TRBV5-1
D gene: TRBD2
CDR3 length: 14
clone size: -
CDR3 protein: CASSRSGRADTQYF
CDR3 DNA: TGCGCCAGCAGCAGAAGCGGGAGGGCAGATACGCAGTATTTT

J gene: TRBJ2-7
V gene: TRBV18
D gene: -
CDR3 length: 14
clone size: -
CDR3 protein: CASSPGAYSYEQYF
CDR3 DNA: TGTGCCAGCTCACCTGGGGCCTACTCCTACGAGCAGTACTTC

J gene: TRBJ2-1
V gene: TRBV7-2
D gene: TRBD2
CDR3 length: 15
clone size: once
CDR3 protein: CASSDSSGDYNEQFF
CDR3 DNA: TGTGCCAGCAGCGACTCTAGCGGGGATTACAATGAGCAGTTCTTC

J gene: TRBJ2-2
V gene: TRBV7-3
D gene: -
CDR3 length: 16
clone size: -
CDR3 protein: CASSLTSTSNTGELFF
CDR3 DNA: TGTGCCAGCAGCTTAACGAGCACCTCGAACACCGGGGAGCTGTTTTTT